The next 23 T cell receptor beta chains were all read from a single sample in a study of blood T cell repertoires in COVID-19. The data were produced by immunoSEQ multiplex PCR, yet TCRdb's version contains in-frame clones alone and is incomplete. Of fewer than 200,000 clones listed, about four fifths are singletons. Sequenced input: peripheral blood. These receptors were collected from a woman between 70 and 85 years old with COVID-19, enrolled during active disease.

This chain connects TRBV24-1 to TRBJ2-3, with 7 bases aligning to TRBD2. CDR1 is KGHDR, CDR2 SFDVKD, per germline. Trimming took 4 bases from V and 6 from J; bases not matched to a gene: 6. The CDR3 totals 14 residues. CDR3 in amino acids: CATSDTRGVDTQYF. The CDR3 DNA is TGTGCCACCAGTGACACCCGGGGGGTGGATACGCAGTATTTT.

This clone was observed a few times. CDR3 nucleotides: TGTGCCAGCAGTTCCCAGGGGGCTTGGCAGCCCCAGCATTTT. Its translation is CASSSQGAWQPQHF. V usage is TRBV27 and J usage is TRBJ1-5, with 8 bases identical to TRBD1. The CDR3 loop spans 14 amino acids. Per germline, CDR1 MNHEY and CDR2 SMNVEV (reference sequence). V lost 4 bases and J lost 7; bases outside the gene matches: 6.

The chain couples TRBV5-1 to TRBJ1-6; D is unclear. The CDR3 sequence is 14 residues long. CDR1 and CDR2 (germline): SGHRS, YFSETQ. Trimming shortened V by 0 bases and J by 8 bases, and 9 bases separated the two germline ends. In DNA, the CDR3 is TGCGCCAGCAGCTTGGGGAGCCTTGATTCACCCCTCCACTTT. This translates into CASSLGSLDSPLHF.

The chain links TRBV18 to TRBJ1-1, with D perhaps TRBD1 (5 bases). Germline V gives CDR1 KGHSH, CDR2 LQKENI. This CDR3 comprises 14 residues. V gave up 1 base and J gave up 3 bases, with 9 bases separating them. For the CDR3, the DNA is TGTGCCAGCTCACCACGGCCGGGGGACACTGAAGCTTTCTTT. Protein: CASSPRPGDTEAFF. The entire variable domain, with the rest obtained from reference TRBV18 and TRBJ1-1, is as follows: NAGVMQNPRHLVRRRGQEARLRCSPMKGHSHVYWYRQLPEEGLKFMVYLQKENIIDESGMPKERFSAEFPKEGPSILRIQQVVRGDSAAYFCASSPRPGDTEAFFGQGTRLTVV.

This chain links TRBV6-2 or TRBV6-3 with TRBJ1-1; possibly TRBD1 for D (5 bases). CDR1 is MNHEY, CDR2 SVGEGT, per germline. Trimming shortened V by 6 bases and J by 8 bases, and 13 bases separated the two germline ends. The CDR3 loop spans 12 amino acids. CDR3 region: CASRYAGGEAFF. The CDR3 coding sequence is TGTGCCAGCAGGTACGCCGGGGGAGAAGCTTTCTTT.

In this sample, this clone turned up once. The chain is built from TRBV29-1 and TRBJ2-1; 10 bases are a match to TRBD2. V was pared by 6 bases and J by 8 bases, with 13 bases of the junction left unmatched. There are 15 residues in the CDR3. Germline CDR1 reads SQVTM; CDR2 reads ANQGSEA. In DNA form, the CDR3 reads TGCAGCGTACGCGCTAGCGGGAGCTCCTGGGATGAGCAGTTCTTC. Its translation: CSVRASGSSWDEQFF.

The chain couples TRBV5-4 to TRBJ2-2, with 13 bases fitting TRBD2. Per germline, CDR1 SGHNT and CDR2 YYREEE (reference sequence). After removal of 5 bases from V and 7 bases from J, the junction contained 8 bases not matched to a gene. This CDR3 region has 16 residues. This chain's CDR3 is CASRIGLAGADGELFF. The CDR3 coding sequence is TGTGCCAGCAGAATAGGACTAGCGGGAGCAGACGGGGAGCTGTTTTTT.

The chain has TRBV6-5 and TRBJ2-1; D is undetermined. CDR3 size: 12 residues. V was shortened by 4 bases and J by 9 bases, with 10 bases between the two germline ends. CDR1 and CDR2 from the germline V gene are MNHEY and SVGAGI. CDR3 sequence: CASSFSSGEQFF. The CDR3 DNA follows: TGTGCCAGCAGTTTCAGTTCGGGTGAGCAGTTCTTC.

This clone was seen once. This chain joins TRBV24-1 and TRBJ1-2; TRBD1 is a possible D gene (6 bases). The CDR3 consists of 13 residues. Germline V gene sequence: CDR1 KGHDR, CDR2 SFDVKD. The V and J ends lost 9 bases and 0 bases respectively, with 10 bases between them. In nucleotides, the CDR3 is TGTGCCACCTCCGGGACATCTAACTATGGCTACACCTTC. Translation gives CATSGTSNYGYTF.

The J gene is TRBJ1-2, the V gene TRBV28; 8 bases fit TRBD1. V lost 7 bases and J lost 2; bases outside the gene matches: 9. The germline gives CDR1 MDHEN, CDR2 SYDVKM. The CDR3 runs 15 residues. The CDR3 here is CASNLDRERNYGYTF. For the CDR3, the DNA is TGTGCCAGCAACCTGGACAGGGAAAGGAACTATGGCTACACCTTC.

The rearrangement links TRBV18 to TRBJ2-5; 10 bases are shared with TRBD2. The CDR3 length is 15 residues. The germline V gene has CDR1 KGHSH and CDR2 LQKENI. Trimming cost V 3 bases and J 4 bases; bases outside gene matches: 5. CDR3 protein: CASSPLAGVAETQYF. Here the CDR3 DNA reads TGTGCCAGCTCACCCCTAGCGGGAGTCGCAGAGACCCAGTACTTC.

The genes are TRBV3-1 (or the pseudogene TRBV3-2) and TRBJ2-1, with TRBD1 matching over 7 bases. This CDR3 spans 14 amino acids. V lost 4 bases, J lost 8 bases, and 8 bases stayed unmatched. In germline, CDR1 is LGHDT, CDR2 YNNKEL (reference sequence). The DNA of the CDR3 is TGTGCCAGCAGCCCCCCGCGAGGGGGCCATGAGCAGTTCTTC. As protein: CASSPPRGGHEQFF.

In nucleotides, the CDR3 is TGTGCCAGCAGTTTAGCGGGAAGCACAGATACGCAGTATTTT. Its protein product is CASSLAGSTDTQYF. V gene TRBV28 combines with J gene TRBJ2-3, with D possibly being TRBD2 (6 bases). Germline V lookup: CDR1 MDHEN, CDR2 SYDVKM. This CDR3 region has 14 residues. The germline V and J ends were trimmed by 2 bases and 0 bases, with 6 bases remaining between them.

This sequence joins TRBV7-9 and TRBJ1-2; D is unclear. This CDR3 contains 14 residues. Germline V CDR1 and CDR2: SEHNR, FQNEAQ (reference sequence). V was clipped by 1 base and J by 9 bases, with 15 bases between them. CDR3 sequence reads: CASSLGSGLNRYTF. CDR3 coding DNA: TGTGCCAGCAGCTTAGGGTCCGGACTAAATCGCTACACCTTC.

V and J are TRBV2 and TRBJ1-4; D unresolved. Germline V CDR1 and CDR2: SNHLY, FYNNEI. This CDR3 has 13 residues. Trimming removed 7 bases from V and 5 bases from J, with 11 bases in between. CDR3 loop: CASTDNRNEKLFF. DNA of the CDR3: TGTGCCAGCACCGACAACAGAAATGAAAAACTGTTTTTT.

This chain joins TRBV5-6 and TRBJ2-4; 7 positions agree with TRBD2. J gave up 0 bases and V 5 bases, and 5 bases lay outside the gene matches. Germline CDR1 is SGHDT and CDR2 is YYEEEE. The CDR3 extends over 15 amino acids. In DNA, the CDR3 is TGTGCCAGCAGGTCTCTAGCGGAAGCCAAAAACATTCAGTACTTC. Amino acids: CASRSLAEAKNIQYF.

This clone was seen more than once but under ten times. The chain combines TRBV11-3 with TRBJ2-7; the D gene is possibly TRBD1 (5 bases). Germline V gene lookup returns CDR1 SGHNT and CDR2 YENEEA. V lost 1 base and J 0 bases, leaving 10 bases between the germline ends. There are 15 residues in the CDR3. CDR3 nucleotides: TGTGCCAGCAGCTTAGTCGGCGACAGCTCCTACGAGCAGTACTTC. Translating gives CASSLVGDSSYEQYF.

This chain joins TRBV5-1 and TRBJ2-3; D ambiguous. CDR1 SGHRS and CDR2 YFSETQ come from the germline V gene. V shed 6 bases and J shed 4 bases, with 15 bases lying between them. The CDR3 extends over 14 amino acids. The CDR3 DNA sequence: TGCGCCAGCAAGGAGATAAGTGAATCAGATACGCAGTATTTT. This sequence encodes CASKEISESDTQYF.

Notes on this clone: An end of the junction differs from the germline gene, which may be a read error. This chain connects TRBV28 to TRBJ1-5, with a possible D match to TRBD1 (5 bases). Germline CDR1 reads MDHEN; CDR2 reads SYDVKM. There are 14 residues in the CDR3. The CDR3 bases are TGCGCGGCGGCAAGGGGCGGTGGCAATCAGCCCCAGCATTTT. As protein: CAAARGGGNQPQHF.

The rearrangement links TRBV5-6 to TRBJ2-2; 7 bases map to TRBD2. Germline CDR1 and CDR2: SGHDT and YYEEEE. After removal of 0 bases from V and 6 bases from J, the junction contained 5 bases not matched to a gene. The CDR3 covers 15 residues. The CDR3 nucleotides are TGTGCCAGCAGCTTGGAAACTAGCGACTCCGGGGAGCTGTTTTTT. Its translation: CASSLETSDSGELFF. Drawing the rest from reference TRBV5-6 and TRBJ2-2, the complete variable domain is DAGVTQSPTHLIKTRGQQVTLRCSPKSGHDTVSWYQQALGQGPQFIFQYYEEEERQRGNFPDRFSGHQFPNYSSELNVNALLLGDSALYLCASSLETSDSGELFFGEGSRLTVL.

The CDR3, as DNA: TGCGCCAGCAGCCCACAGACAGTCTCTGGGGCCAACGTCCTGACTTTC. The encoded protein is CASSPQTVSGANVLTF. This chain uses TRBV5-1 with TRBJ2-6, with D possibly matching TRBD1 (5 bases). CDR1 is SGHRS and CDR2 is YFSETQ in the germline V gene. The CDR3 is made up of 16 amino acids. Between the trimmed V and J ends, which lost 4 bases and 0 bases, there was a span of 11 bases.

The chain has TRBV7-2 and TRBJ2-7; maybe TRBD1 (6 bases). The CDR3 is 13 residues long. The V gene's germline CDR1 is SGHTA and CDR2 FQGNSA. Deletions cut 3 bases from V and 4 bases from J, with 10 bases between. The CDR3 sequence: CASSFLGAYEQYF. CDR3 bases: TGTGCCAGCAGCTTTTTGGGGGCATACGAGCAGTACTTC. Complete variable domain (other parts from reference TRBV7-2 and TRBJ2-7): GAGVSQSPSNKVTEKGKDVELRCDPISGHTALYWYRQSLGQGLEFLIYFQGNSAPDKSGLPSDRFSAERTGGSVSTLTIQRTQQEDSAVYLCASSFLGAYEQYFGPGTRLTVT.

This chain joins TRBV2 and TRBJ1-2; 7 nucleotides line up with TRBD1. Trimming at V came to 0 bases and at J to 4 bases, leaving 11 bases not matched to a gene. This CDR3 contains 17 residues. Germline V gives CDR1 SNHLY, CDR2 FYNNEI. CDR3 in amino acids: CASSEAKGGTGAYGYTF. The DNA of the CDR3 is TGTGCCAGCAGTGAAGCGAAAGGGGGAACAGGGGCCTATGGCTACACCTTC. The whole variable domain, remainder taken from reference TRBV2 and TRBJ1-2, is EPEVTQTPSHQVTQMGQEVILRCVPISNHLYFYWYRQILGQKVEFLVSFYNNEISEKSEIFDDQFSVERPDGSNFTLKIRSTKLEDSAMYFCASSEAKGGTGAYGYTFGSGTRLTVV.